The rows below give T cell receptor beta chains drawn from one sample of a study of spatial heterogeneity in lung cancer. TCRdb ran MiXCR on the 5' RACE reads and lists one entry per CDR3 protein. This table has roughly 12,000 distinct CDR3 sequences, around an eighth appearing once. The sample was PBMCs, taken at surgery. These receptors were taken from a female donor with early-stage non-small cell lung cancer. Each CDR3 is given with its conserved first and last residue. A D gene is named only where the DNA matches it firmly. Size values are once, few and many counts, or a class for expanded clones, and some rows have none.

medium-sized | . | TRBJ2-3 | TRBV5-1 | TGCGCCAGCACCGCCGGGGCGACAGATACGCAGTATTTT | CASTAGATDTQYF
. | TRBD1 | TRBJ2-1 | TRBV11-2 | TGTGCCAGCAGCACCTACCGGGACAGGGGTCTGAATGAGCAGTTCTTC | CASSTYRDRGLNEQFF
many | TRBD2 | TRBJ2-1 | TRBV20-1 | TGCAGTGCTAGAGGGAAGGCGGGGGAGAAAAATGAGCAGTTCTTC | CSARGKAGEKNEQFF
many | . | TRBJ2-3 | TRBV10-2 | TGCGCCAGCAGTGATGGAAGGTCGGCAGATACGCAGTATTTT | CASSDGRSADTQYF
. | . | TRBJ2-2 | TRBV29-1 | TGCAGCGTTCAGGGGTCCGGGGAGCTGTTTTTT | CSVQGSGELFF
many | . | TRBJ2-7 | TRBV10-3 | TGTGCCATCAGTGGGAGGGACGAGCAGTACTTC | CAISGRDEQYF
many | . | TRBJ1-1 | TRBV6-5 | TGTGCCAGCAGTTACGGGGGTTTTACTGAAGCTTTCTTT | CASSYGGFTEAFF
few | TRBD2 | TRBJ2-1 | TRBV29-1 | TGCAGCGTTCCAGATAGCGGGGCGAAATACAATGAGCAGTTCTTC | CSVPDSGAKYNEQFF
many | . | TRBJ2-7 | TRBV18 | TGTGCCAGCTCACCATACAGGGTCGGATCCTACGAGCAGTACTTC | CASSPYRVGSYEQYF
. | TRBD2 | TRBJ2-5 | TRBV7-2 | TGTGCCAGCAGCTTAGTTGGCGGGGAGGGAGGGACCCAGTACTTC | CASSLVGGEGGTQYF
few | TRBD1 | TRBJ2-7 | TRBV29-1 | TGCAGCGTAAGACGGACAGGGGACTACGAGCAGTACTTC | CSVRRTGDYEQYF
many | . | TRBJ2-5 | TRBV7-2 | TGTGCCAGCAGCCGAGGGGTGCAAGAGACCCAGTACTTC | CASSRGVQETQYF
. | TRBD2 | TRBJ2-1 | TRBV19 | TGTGCCAGTAGTATGACTAGCGGGGTTTACAATGAGCAGTTCTTC | CASSMTSGVYNEQFF
many | . | TRBJ2-5 | TRBV5-4 | TGTGCCAGCAGCCCCGGAGGGGTCCAAGAGACCCAGTACTTC | CASSPGGVQETQYF
medium-sized | TRBD2 | TRBJ2-1 | TRBV7-9 | TGTGCCAGCAGCTTTCAGCGGGAGGGCAGTGAGCAGTTCTTC | CASSFQREGSEQFF
medium-sized | . | TRBJ2-7 | TRBV6-5 | TGTGCCAGCAGTTACTCGGGGGGCTGGGAGCAGTACTTC | CASSYSGGWEQYF
many | TRBD2 | TRBJ2-3 | TRBV29-1 | TGCAGCGTTTCTACGACTAGCGGGAAGGGAGATACGCAGTATTTT | CSVSTTSGKGDTQYF
medium-sized | . | TRBJ1-1 | TRBV3-1 | TGTGCCAGCAGCCAAACCGGCAGGGCTCTGAACACTGAAGTTTTCTTT | CASSQTGRALNTEVFF
many | . | TRBJ2-3 | TRBV4-2 | TGTGCCAGCAGCCGGGCAGATACGCAGTATTTT | CASSRADTQYF
. | TRBD2 | TRBJ2-7 | TRBV19 | TGTGCCAGTCGAGGGGCTAGCGGAAGCCACGAGCAGTACTTC | CASRGASGSHEQYF
many | . | TRBJ1-1 | TRBV18 | TGTGCCAGCTCACCCCGCTCCGGGGGGGACACTGAAGCTTTCTTT | CASSPRSGGDTEAFF
medium-sized | . | TRBJ2-1 | TRBV6-5 | TGTGCCAGCACCCCAGGGTCGCCCTACAATGAGCAGTTCTTC | CASTPGSPYNEQFF
many | . | TRBJ2-5 | TRBV29-1 | TGCAGCGTTGAAGATCTGGCGAGAGAGACCCAGTACTTC | CSVEDLARETQYF
many | . | TRBJ1-1 | TRBV5-1 | TGCGCCAGCAGCTTGGAAGGGGAAGCTTTCTTT | CASSLEGEAFF
. | TRBD1 | TRBJ2-6 | TRBV7-9 | TGTGCCAGCAGTCTTAGGTTCTCGACAGGGGAGTCATCTGGGGCCAACGTCCTGACTTTC | CASSLRFSTGESSGANVLTF
many | . | TRBJ1-5 | TRBV4-2 | TGTGCCAGCAGCCAAGATCTGAGGGGCGGTCAGCCCCAGCATTTT | CASSQDLRGGQPQHF
. | TRBD1 | TRBJ2-7 | TRBV5-1 | TGCGCCAGCACCCGGGACAGGGCACACGAGCAGTACTTC | CASTRDRAHEQYF
. | TRBD1 | TRBJ1-1 | TRBV5-1 | TGCGCCAGCAGCACTACAGGGGCGGGAGACACTGAAGCTTTCTTT | CASSTTGAGDTEAFF
medium-sized | . | TRBJ1-2 | TRBV29-1 | TGCAGCGTTGATTCTGGGGCTGGCTACACCTTC | CSVDSGAGYTF
medium-sized | . | TRBJ2-1 | TRBV7-2 | TGTGCCAGCAGCCCCCGGGGCCCCTCGCCTAATGAGCAGTTCTTC | CASSPRGPSPNEQFF
many | . | TRBJ1-1 | TRBV5-1 | TGCGCCAGCAGCTTGTTAGCATCAGGTGGAACTGAAGCTTTCTTT | CASSLLASGGTEAFF
many | . | TRBJ2-7 | TRBV4-1 | TGCGCCAGCAGCCCCGGCGGTGGGGCGGTCGAGCAGTACTTC | CASSPGGGAVEQYF
few | TRBD1 | TRBJ2-5 | TRBV29-1 | TGCAGCGTTGGGACAGGGTATGGAGAGACCCAGTACTTC | CSVGTGYGETQYF
many | TRBD1 | TRBJ1-5 | TRBV2 | TGTGCCAGCAGTGGGACAGGGGGAGGTCAGCCCCAGCATTTT | CASSGTGGGQPQHF
. | TRBD2 | TRBJ2-1 | TRBV27 | TGTGCCAGCAGTTCCCACACTAGCGGGTTAAGGGATGAGCAGTTCTTC | CASSSHTSGLRDEQFF
many | . | TRBJ1-3 | TRBV4-3 | TGCGCCAGCAGCCAAGAACTTGGCAGTCCTGGAAACACCATATATTTT | CASSQELGSPGNTIYF
many | . | TRBJ2-2 | TRBV10-3 | TGTGCCATCAACAGCGCGAACACCGGGGAGCTGTTTTTT | CAINSANTGELFF
many | TRBD1 | TRBJ1-1 | TRBV5-1 | TGCGCCAGCAGCTTGTATATTCAGGCAGGGGGCACTGAAGCTTTCTTT | CASSLYIQAGGTEAFF
medium-sized | TRBD1 | TRBJ2-1 | TRBV7-9 | TGTGCCAGCAGCGACCACGGGACAGGGAATTCAAATGAGCAGTTCTTC | CASSDHGTGNSNEQFF
medium-sized | TRBD1 | TRBJ2-5 | TRBV3-1 | TGTGCCAGCCACCGGGACAGGGAGGGCCAAGAGACCCAGTACTTC | CASHRDREGQETQYF
. | TRBD1 | TRBJ1-2 | TRBV6-1 | TGTGCCAGCCTCTCTAACCGGGACAGTGATGGCTACACCTTC | CASLSNRDSDGYTF
. | TRBD2 | TRBJ2-7 | TRBV10-3 | TGTGCCATCAGTGGGACTAGCGGCTCCTACGAGCAGTACTTC | CAISGTSGSYEQYF
few | . | TRBJ1-1 | TRBV29-1 | TGCAGCGTTAGAGTTGACGGCACTGAAGCTTTCTTT | CSVRVDGTEAFF
medium-sized | . | TRBJ1-1 | TRBV4-3 | TGCGCCAGCAGCCAAGCCTGGGGCACTGAAGCTTTCTTT | CASSQAWGTEAFF
medium-sized | . | TRBJ1-3 | TRBV2 | TGTGCCAGCAGTGTAGAGGGCTCTGGAAACACCATATATTTT | CASSVEGSGNTIYF
medium-sized | . | TRBJ1-6 | TRBV7-2 | TGTGCCAGCAGCTTCTCGGGCAGCACCTCACCCCTCCACTTT | CASSFSGSTSPLHF
medium-sized | TRBD2 | TRBJ2-1 | TRBV4-1 | TGCGCCAGCAGCCCTGCTAGCGGGGGACCCTCTCAATACAATGAGCAGTTCTTC | CASSPASGGPSQYNEQFF
medium-sized | . | TRBJ1-6 | TRBV20-1 | TGCAGTGCTAGAGGGGCCGTGGATTCACCCCTCCACTTT | CSARGAVDSPLHF